A selection of T cell receptor beta chains follows, all from one sample in a study of OX40 agonist ivuxolimab in advanced cancers. Produced via immunoSEQ multiplex PCR; TCRdb's table is partial and in-frame only. The table has some 41,000 clones, approximately 91% seen once. Source: CD4+ or CD8+ T cells sorted from blood, taken in a trial of the OX40 agonist ivuxolimab. The receptors were sampled from an adult with an advanced solid tumor such as melanoma, head and neck, liver or kidney cancer. The CDR3 runs from the conserved cysteine through the conserved F or W. D genes are given only for firm matches. Expanded clones are given a class, and other clones once, few, many or no size at all.

TRBV19	-	TRBD1	TRBJ1-1	13	TGTGCCAGTAGTATACCCTGGACAGGGACAGCTTTCTTT	CASSIPWTGTAFF
TRBV28	-	-	TRBJ2-7	12	TGTGCCAGCAGTTTGGGGGTTCCCGAGCAGTACTTC	CASSLGVPEQYF
TRBV2	-	-	TRBJ2-7	12	TGTGCCAGCAGCGACAGGAGCTACGAGCAGTACTTC	CASSDRSYEQYF
TRBV15	-	-	TRBJ2-5	14	TGTGCCACCAGCCCAGGTGAGGGGGGAGAGACCCAGTACTTC	CATSPGEGGETQYF
TRBV4-1	-	-	TRBJ2-2	18	TGCGCCAGCAGCCAAGGGCCACAGAGGAGTCCGAACACCGGGGAGCTGTTTTTT	CASSQGPQRSPNTGELFF
TRBV7-9	-	-	TRBJ2-7	12	TGTGCCAGCAGCTTAGCCCCCTACGAGCAGTACTTC	CASSLAPYEQYF
TRBV7-6	-	-	TRBJ2-1	13	TGTGCCAGCAGCTTAAGAAGATACAATGAGCAGTTCTTC	CASSLRRYNEQFF
TRBV5-1	-	TRBD2	TRBJ2-7	15	TGCGCCAGCAGCCACCGCGGGAGCCTTTCCTACGAGCAGTACTTC	CASSHRGSLSYEQYF
TRBV19	-	-	TRBJ1-3	15	TGTGCCAGTAGATCGAGGGGGAACTCTGGAAACACCATATATTTT	CASRSRGNSGNTIYF
TRBV7-2	-	-	TRBJ1-3	14	TGTGCCAGCAGCTTATTAGGGTTCGGAAACACCATATATTTT	CASSLLGFGNTIYF
TRBV19	-	TRBD1	TRBJ2-1	16	TGTGCCAGTAGTTCCAGGACAGGCTACTCCTACAATGAGCAGTTCTTC	CASSSRTGYSYNEQFF
TRBV30	-	-	TRBJ1-3	13	TGTGCCTGGAGCAGGGATTCTGGAAACACCATATATTTT	CAWSRDSGNTIYF
TRBV5-6	-	-	TRBJ1-1	14	TGTGCCAGCAGCCCCGGGGCCATGAACACTGAAGCTTTCTTT	CASSPGAMNTEAFF
TRBV5-6	once	-	TRBJ1-1	15	TGTGCCAGCAGCCCCTGGGACACTATGAACACTGAAGCTTTCTTT	CASSPWDTMNTEAFF
TRBV6-5	medium-sized	TRBD2	TRBJ2-7	14	TGTGCCAGCAGTTACGGCGGCGGGGGCTACGAGCAGTACTTC	CASSYGGGGYEQYF
TRBV28	-	-	TRBJ1-5	16	TGTGCCAGCAGTTTAAACGGGCGATATAGCAATCAGCCCCAGCATTTT	CASSLNGRYSNQPQHF
TRBV11-3	-	-	TRBJ2-7	13	TGTGCCAGCAGTTCGGGGCCTTCCTACGAGCAGTACTTC	CASSSGPSYEQYF
TRBV10-3	-	TRBD2	TRBJ2-3	16	TGTGCCATCAGCCGCACTAGCGGGGGGGCCGGGGATACGCAGTATTTT	CAISRTSGGAGDTQYF
TRBV5-4	few	TRBD2	TRBJ2-3	16	TGTGCCAGCAGCAGTGGTTTAGCGGGGGGATCAGATACGCAGTATTTT	CASSSGLAGGSDTQYF
TRBV19	-	-	TRBJ1-1	12	TGTGCCAGTAGTAGGGGGAACACTGAAGCTTTCTTT	CASSRGNTEAFF
TRBV4-2	-	-	TRBJ1-1	13	TGTGCCAGCAGCCCCCGCACGAACACTGAAGCTTTCTTT	CASSPRTNTEAFF
TRBV7-9	-	-	TRBJ2-2	11	TGTGCCTTCAGGACGGGCGGGGAGCTGTTTTTT	CAFRTGGELFF
TRBV10-1	-	-	TRBJ2-2	13	TGCGCCACCCAACAGGGGAACACCGGGGAGCTGTTTTTT	CATQQGNTGELFF
TRBV28	-	-	TRBJ1-5	13	TGTGCCAGCTCCCGGATAGGGAATCAGCCCCAGCATTTT	CASSRIGNQPQHF
TRBV7-8	-	TRBD1	TRBJ1-1	13	TGTGCCAGCAGCAGGGGGCCTGGCACTGAAGCTTTCTTT	CASSRGPGTEAFF
TRBV27	-	-	TRBJ2-7	12	TGTGCCAGCAGTCCCCTTTTAGGGGAGCAGTACTTC	CASSPLLGEQYF
TRBV14	-	-	TRBJ2-7	12	TGTGCCAGCAGCGTTTCCCCCCAAGGGCAGTACTTC	CASSVSPQGQYF
TRBV6-5	-	-	TRBJ1-4	14	TGTGCCAGCAGTACCGACAGAGCGGGTGAAAAACTGTTTTTT	CASSTDRAGEKLFF
TRBV6-5	-	TRBD2	TRBJ2-5	14	TGTGCCAGCAGGTTAGCGGGAGGGCAAGAGACCCAGTACTTC	CASRLAGGQETQYF
TRBV9	-	TRBD1	TRBJ2-3	15	TGTGCCAGCAGCGTAGGGACAGGGAACACAGATACGCAGTATTTT	CASSVGTGNTDTQYF
TRBV6-1	medium-sized	-	TRBJ2-7	13	TGTGCCAGCAGTGAAGGGGATAAATACGAGCAGTACTTC	CASSEGDKYEQYF
TRBV28	-	TRBD2	TRBJ2-3	19	TGTGCCAGCACCACTACACGGCGGGAGGTTCGAGGGTCGATAGATACGCAGTATTTT	CASTTTRREVRGSIDTQYF
TRBV28	-	-	TRBJ2-1	15	TGTGCCAGCAGTTGGGTGACAGAAAATTACAATGAGCAGTTCTTC	CASSWVTENYNEQFF
TRBV6-5	-	-	TRBJ2-7	16	TGTGCCAGCAGTTCTAGGACACTCGGGGATCCCTACGAGCAGTACTTC	CASSSRTLGDPYEQYF
TRBV27	-	TRBD2	TRBJ2-3	16	TGTGCCAGCAGGACCGCTAGCGGGGGGGGGACAGATACGCAGTATTTT	CASRTASGGGTDTQYF
TRBV6-5	-	-	TRBJ2-5	16	TGTGCCAGCAGTTACTCGACCGGGGAACTATTCCAGACCCAGTACTTC	CASSYSTGELFQTQYF
TRBV29-1	-	-	TRBJ2-5	15	TGCAGCGTTGAAGGGGGACAAGGCCCCCAAGAGACCCAGTACTTC	CSVEGGQGPQETQYF
TRBV6-5	-	-	TRBJ1-1	15	TGTGCCAGCGGAACCGGGACGGTTATGAACACTGAAGCTTTCTTT	CASGTGTVMNTEAFF
TRBV5-6	-	-	TRBJ2-1	13	TGTGCCAGCAGCAGTGGGACGGTCCCCCGCGAGTTCTTC	CASSSGTVPREFF
TRBV30	-	-	TRBJ2-5	17	TGTGCCTGGAACGGAAACGCTGCGGGTGGCGACCAAGAGACCCAGTACTTC	CAWNGNAAGGDQETQYF
TRBV27	-	-	TRBJ2-2	12	TGTGCCAGCAGTTGGAACACCGGGGAGCTGTTTTTT	CASSWNTGELFF
TRBV27	-	TRBD2	TRBJ2-1	13	TGTGCCAGCAGTAGGACTAGCGGGAATGAGCAGTTCTTC	CASSRTSGNEQFF
TRBV4-1	-	-	TRBJ2-6	17	TGCGCCAGCAGCCAAGGCCCCCCCGAGGGTGGGGCCAACGTCCTGACTTTC	CASSQGPPEGGANVLTF
TRBV19	-	-	TRBJ1-5	14	TGTGCCAGTAGCTTATTAAAGGCCGGTCAGCCCCAGCATTTT	CASSLLKAGQPQHF
TRBV2	-	-	TRBJ2-1	13	TGTGCCAGCAGTGAAGTCAGACTGGGTGAGCAGTTCTTC	CASSEVRLGEQFF
TRBV28	once	-	TRBJ2-7	11	TGTGCCAGCAGCTCCTCCTACGAGCAGTACTTC	CASSSSYEQYF
TRBV6-5	-	-	TRBJ2-5	13	TGTGCCAGCAGTTACTCGAAAGGAGAGACCCAGTACTTC	CASSYSKGETQYF
TRBV11-2	-	TRBD2	TRBJ2-5	15	TGTGCCAGCAGTCGATCGGGGGGAAGCCTCGAGACCCAGTACTTC	CASSRSGGSLETQYF
TRBV27	-	-	TRBJ2-5	15	TGTGCCAGCAGCTGGGGGGCGGGGTACCAAGAGACCCAGTACTTC	CASSWGAGYQETQYF
TRBV6-5	-	TRBD1	TRBJ1-2	15	TGTGCCAGCAGTTACGGAGGGGGCGGATACTATGGCTACACCTTC	CASSYGGGGYYGYTF
TRBV11-2	-	-	TRBJ2-1	15	TGTGCCAGCAGCTCGGACGCGAGCTCCTACAATGAGCAGTTCTTC	CASSSDASSYNEQFF
TRBV6-7	-	-	TRBJ2-1	16	TGTGCCAGCAGAACGGGACACCCCGACAGATCCAATGAGCAGTTCTTC	CASRTGHPDRSNEQFF